The 27 T cell receptor beta chains below all came from one sample that was sequenced in a study of blood T cell repertoires in COVID-19 (TCRdb year 2020). The protocol used for the library was the immunoSEQ multiplex PCR assay. Held by TCRdb, this immuneACCESS table contains in-frame sequences only and omits some clones. Under half of the omission traces to an unresolved V gene where checked; the cause of the rest is unknown. The sample contains tens of thousands of clones, around 86% of them found a single time. The biggest ten clones account for roughly a tenth of the sample. The sequencing sample was made of peripheral blood. These receptor sequences come from a human donor in a cohort sampled during active COVID-19.

The CDR3 reads CASSQSRDRRTYEQYF. Here the CDR3 DNA reads TGCGCCAGCAGTCAATCGAGGGACAGGAGGACCTACGAGCAGTACTTC. The chain recombines TRBV23-1 with TRBJ2-7; 8 bases align to TRBD1. TRBV23-1 counts as an open reading frame of uncertain function. The V and J ends lost 0 bases and 2 bases, in that order; junction bases with no gene match: 6. CDR3 size: 16 residues.

This clone was recorded once. The chain combines TRBV4-2 with TRBJ2-7, with 8 nucleotides matching TRBD2. V trimming: 0 bases; J trimming: 3 bases; junction bases outside the gene matches: 4. There are 15 residues in the CDR3. Germline V lookup: CDR1 LGHNA, CDR2 YNFKEQ. CDR3 in amino acids: CASSQDTSGSYEQYF. The CDR3 DNA reads TGTGCCAGCAGCCAAGATACTAGCGGAAGCTACGAGCAGTACTTC.

CDR3 bases: TGTGCCAGCAGTTCGATTGAGGGACTAGCGGGATCTGAGCAGTTCTTC. It is translated as CASSSIEGLAGSEQFF. The gene calls are TRBV28 and TRBJ2-1; 13 bases line up with TRBD2. The CDR3 is made up of 16 amino acids. The V segment lost 4 bases and the J segment 9 bases; nucleotides outside the gene matches: 9. CDR1 is MDHEN and CDR2 is SYDVKM in the germline V gene.

The V and J genes are TRBV5-1 and TRBJ2-1; D is ambiguous. This CDR3 has 15 residues. The germline CDR1 and CDR2 sequences are SGHRS and YFSETQ. V was clipped by 0 bases and J by 0 bases, with 7 bases between them. CDR3 DNA: TGCGCCAGCAGCTTGGTCAAGAGCTCCTACAATGAGCAGTTCTTC. It is translated as CASSLVKSSYNEQFF. The variable domain in full, with the rest retrieved from reference TRBV5-1 and TRBJ2-1, is KAGVTQTPRYLIKTRGQQVTLSCSPISGHRSVSWYQQTPGQGLQFLFEYFSETQRNKGNFPGRFSGRQFSNSRSEMNVSTLELGDSALYLCASSLVKSSYNEQFFGPGTRLTVL.

The chain couples TRBV2 to TRBJ1-5; D might be TRBD1 (5 bases). This CDR3 region has 15 residues. Germline V gene sequence: CDR1 SNHLY, CDR2 FYNNEI. Trimming removed 7 bases at V and 0 bases at J, with 13 bases between. Written as DNA, the CDR3 is TGTGCCAGCACCCAGGGAACCTATAGCAATCAGCCCCAGCATTTT. The encoded protein is CASTQGTYSNQPQHF.

This chain joins TRBV3-1 (or the pseudogene TRBV3-2) and TRBJ1-2; D is unclear. Germline V CDR1 and CDR2: LGHDT, YNNKEL (reference sequence). The CDR3 contains 12 residues. Trimming removed 1 base at V and 8 bases at J, with 8 bases between. The DNA of the CDR3 is TGTGCCAGCAGCCAAGGGAGTCGGGGCTACACCTTC. Encoded protein: CASSQGSRGYTF.

This sequence joins TRBV27 and TRBJ1-5, with TRBD1 as a possible D gene (5 bases). Deletions cut 2 bases from V and 7 bases from J, with 12 bases between. Germline V gene data show CDR1 as MNHEY and CDR2 as SMNVEV (reference sequence). The CDR3 extends over 14 amino acids. The CDR3 sequence: CASSLMAGWQPQHF. The CDR3 DNA follows: TGTGCCAGCAGTTTAATGGCAGGGTGGCAGCCCCAGCATTTT.

V and J are TRBV4-1 and TRBJ2-2, with TRBD2 as a possible D gene (5 bases). From germline, CDR1 is MGHRA and CDR2 YSYEKL. There are 15 residues in the CDR3. Deletions cut 6 bases from V and 1 base from J, with 12 bases between. CDR3 loop: CASRRETMNTGELFF. Written as DNA, the CDR3 is TGCGCCAGCAGAAGGGAGACTATGAACACCGGGGAGCTGTTTTTT.

The rearrangement joins TRBV2 to TRBJ2-7, with a tentative D call TRBD2 (6 bases). Germline CDR1 SNHLY, CDR2 FYNNEI. Trimming took 2 bases from V and 7 from J, leaving 12 bases between them. The CDR3 covers 13 residues. CDR3 DNA sequence: TGTGCCAGCAGTGAATGGGGGGTGCGGGAGCAGTACTTC. This gives the protein CASSEWGVREQYF.

The rearrangement links TRBV28 to TRBJ1-2; 8 positions match TRBD1. V lost 3 bases and J lost 4; bases outside the gene matches: 1. This CDR3 contains 13 residues. Germline assignment: CDR1 MDHEN and CDR2 SYDVKM. CDR3 DNA: TGTGCCAGCAGTTTTACAGGGGGCTATGGCTACACCTTC. Translated: CASSFTGGYGYTF.

The chain carries TRBV5-1 and TRBJ2-1, with 10 bases that match TRBD2. The CDR3 runs 15 residues. V shed 5 bases, J shed 1 base, and the junction held 3 bases outside the gene matches. Germline CDR1 reads SGHRS; CDR2 reads YFSETQ. The CDR3 DNA reads TGCGCCAGCAGGCGTAGCGGGAGGTCCTACAATGAGCAGTTCTTC. This sequence encodes CASRRSGRSYNEQFF.

V usage is TRBV3-1 (or the pseudogene TRBV3-2) and J usage is TRBJ2-3; 7 bases agree with TRBD1. The CDR3 is 15 amino acids. V dropped 2 bases and J dropped 4; count of bases not matched to a gene: 6. Germline V gene sequence: CDR1 LGHDT, CDR2 YNNKEL (reference sequence). CDR3 nucleotide sequence: TGTGCCAGCAGCCAAATTAACAGGGGTGCAGATACGCAGTATTTT. This translates into CASSQINRGADTQYF.

The chain uses TRBV27 and TRBJ2-1; TRBD1 is a possible D gene (6 bases). Germline loops: CDR1 MNHEY, CDR2 SMNVEV (reference sequence). This CDR3 comprises 14 residues. V was trimmed by 1 base and J by 10 bases, leaving 14 bases between them. The CDR3, as DNA: TGTGCCAGCAGTTTATGGGCAGGGGTCGAGGAGCAGTTCTTC. Translation gives CASSLWAGVEEQFF.

CDR3 residues: CASSLLSSGSSRKTQYF. DNA of the CDR3: TGTGCCAGCAGTTTATTGTCTAGCGGGAGTTCCCGAAAGACCCAGTACTTC. The rearrangement links TRBV28 to TRBJ2-5; TRBD2 agrees at 10 bases. The CDR3 has 17 amino acids. The germline V gene has CDR1 MDHEN and CDR2 SYDVKM. V lost 1 base to trimming and J lost 6 bases; unmatched junction nucleotides: 11.

This chain connects TRBV9 to TRBJ2-7; D ambiguous. This CDR3 has 12 residues. In germline, CDR1 is SGDLS, CDR2 YYNGEE. V lost 1 base to trimming and J lost 7 bases, with 9 bases between them. In DNA form, the CDR3 reads TGTGCCAGCAGCGTATTTGAAGAGGAGCAGTACTTC. This sequence encodes CASSVFEEEQYF.

The chain combines TRBV5-8 with TRBJ2-1; 9 bases are shared with TRBD1. Per germline, CDR1 SGHTS and CDR2 YDEGEE. With 4 bases clipped from V and 12 bases from J, the junction kept 14 bases outside the gene matches. The CDR3 consists of 15 residues. CDR3 bases: TGTGCCAGCAGCGACAGGGGGGGGACATATATTGGGCAGTTCTTC. Its translation: CASSDRGGTYIGQFF.

In its sample, this clone was seen a few times. The CDR3 is CSVEVLAGNEQFF. CDR3 sequence (DNA): TGCAGCGTTGAAGTCCTAGCGGGCAATGAGCAGTTCTTC. The chain recombines TRBV29-1 with TRBJ2-1; TRBD2 agrees at 8 bases. The CDR3 spans 13 residues. V gave up 1 base and J gave up 6 bases; unmatched junction bases: 2. Germline CDR1 and CDR2: SQVTM and ANQGSEA.

J is TRBJ2-7 and V is TRBV5-5; D is possibly TRBD2 (6 bases). The germline V gene has CDR1 SGHKS and CDR2 YYEKEE (reference sequence). The CDR3 has 14 residues. Trimming removed 0 bases at V and 3 bases at J, with 10 bases between. CDR3 loop: CASSLGAGSYEQYF. CDR3 DNA: TGTGCCAGCAGCTTGGGGGCGGGAAGCTACGAGCAGTACTTC. The full variable domain, its missing parts supplied by reference TRBV5-5 and TRBJ2-7, is DAGVTQSPTHLIKTRGQQVTLRCSPISGHKSVSWYQQVLGQGPQFIFQYYEKEERGRGNFPDRFSARQFPNYSSELNVNALLLGDSALYLCASSLGAGSYEQYFGPGTRLTVT.

The V and J genes are TRBV3-1 (or the pseudogene TRBV3-2) and TRBJ2-7; 14 bases agree with TRBD2. This CDR3 has 17 amino acids. CDR1 is LGHDT and CDR2 is YNNKEL in the germline V gene (reference sequence). V was pared by 3 bases and J by 3 bases, with 7 bases of the junction left unmatched. CDR3 sequence reads: CASSQGTSGGHIYEQYF. The DNA of the CDR3 is TGTGCCAGCAGCCAGGGGACTAGCGGGGGTCATATCTACGAGCAGTACTTC.

The chain carries TRBV19 and TRBJ2-1, with TRBD2 matching over 9 bases. The germline gives CDR1 LNHDA, CDR2 SQIVND (reference sequence). V dropped 6 bases and J dropped 1; count of bases not matched to a gene: 7. This CDR3 has 16 residues. The CDR3 DNA reads as TGTGCCAGTAGCCGAATTAGCGGGAGTTCCTACAATGAGCAGTTCTTC. Protein: CASSRISGSSYNEQFF.

The chain carries TRBV9 and TRBJ2-7; D remains unclear. From germline, CDR1 is SGDLS and CDR2 YYNGEE. V shed 0 bases and J shed 0 bases, with 7 bases lying between them. The CDR3 has 14 residues. The CDR3 loop is CASSVADTSYEQYF. For the CDR3, the DNA is TGTGCCAGCAGCGTAGCTGACACCTCCTACGAGCAGTACTTC. The whole variable domain, filled in from reference TRBV9 and TRBJ2-7, reads DSGVTQTPKHLITATGQRVTLRCSPRSGDLSVYWYQQSLDQGLQFLIQYYNGEERAKGNILERFSAQQFPDLHSELNLSSLELGDSALYFCASSVADTSYEQYFGPGTRLTVT.

The J gene is TRBJ2-2, the V gene TRBV2; 9 nucleotides line up with TRBD2. Germline V gives CDR1 SNHLY, CDR2 FYNNEI. The CDR3 sequence is 14 residues long. Losses at the gene ends were 6 bases for V and 7 bases for J; bases not matched to a gene: 6. CDR3 amino acids: CASRIAGDHGELFF. The DNA of the CDR3 is TGTGCCAGCAGGATAGCGGGAGACCACGGGGAGCTGTTTTTT.

This sequence joins TRBV11-2 and TRBJ1-2; no firm D call. This CDR3 has 14 residues. Germline V gives CDR1 SGHAT, CDR2 FQNNGV. V gave up 2 bases and J gave up 1 base, with 8 bases separating them. The DNA of the CDR3 is TGTGCCAGCAGCTTACCGGGGAATAACTATGGCTACACCTTC. Translating it yields CASSLPGNNYGYTF.

This chain joins TRBV18 and TRBJ2-7; TRBD1 agrees at 8 bases. The length of the CDR3 is 17 residues. Germline lookup yields CDR1 KGHSH and CDR2 LQKENI. Trimming at V came to 3 bases and at J to 3 bases, leaving 13 bases not matched to a gene. Written as DNA, the CDR3 is TGTGCCAGCTCACCGTTTCCGCCTGGGGACAGGCTCTACGAGCAGTACTTC. Translating gives CASSPFPPGDRLYEQYF. The variable domain in full, completed from reference TRBV18 and TRBJ2-7, reads NAGVMQNPRHLVRRRGQEARLRCSPMKGHSHVYWYRQLPEEGLKFMVYLQKENIIDESGMPKERFSAEFPKEGPSILRIQQVVRGDSAAYFCASSPFPPGDRLYEQYFGPGTRLTVT.

The chain links TRBV27 to TRBJ1-4, with D tentatively TRBD1 (5 bases). The CDR3 is 13 amino acids. CDR1 and CDR2 (germline): MNHEY, SMNVEV (reference sequence). With 4 bases removed from V and 7 bases from J, the gap between germline ends came to 10 bases. Here the CDR3 reads CASSWGDGEKLFF. The CDR3 DNA reads TGTGCCAGCAGTTGGGGGGACGGTGAAAAACTGTTTTTT.

CDR3 amino acids: CASSQDLQVTHEQYF. The CDR3 DNA sequence: TGTGCCAGCAGCCAAGACTTGCAGGTCACCCACGAGCAGTACTTC. This rearrangement joins TRBV3-1 (or the pseudogene TRBV3-2) to TRBJ2-7; D remains unclear. Trimming removed 0 bases at V and 5 bases at J, with 14 bases between. This CDR3 is built from 15 residues. Looked up from germline, CDR1 is LGHDT and CDR2 is YNNKEL (reference sequence).

The chain joins TRBV5-4 to TRBJ2-7; 9 nucleotides match TRBD2. Germline V lookup: CDR1 SGHNT, CDR2 YYREEE (reference sequence). The CDR3 length is 14 residues. Trimming cost V 2 bases and J 2 bases; bases outside gene matches: 2. The CDR3 reads CASSFSGSPYEQYF. CDR3 coding DNA: TGTGCCAGCAGCTTTAGCGGGAGCCCCTACGAGCAGTACTTC. The full variable domain, rest sourced from reference TRBV5-4 and TRBJ2-7, is ETGVTQSPTHLIKTRGQQVTLRCSSQSGHNTVSWYQQALGQGPQFIFQYYREEENGRGNFPPRFSGLQFPNYSSELNVNALELDDSALYLCASSFSGSPYEQYFGPGTRLTVT.